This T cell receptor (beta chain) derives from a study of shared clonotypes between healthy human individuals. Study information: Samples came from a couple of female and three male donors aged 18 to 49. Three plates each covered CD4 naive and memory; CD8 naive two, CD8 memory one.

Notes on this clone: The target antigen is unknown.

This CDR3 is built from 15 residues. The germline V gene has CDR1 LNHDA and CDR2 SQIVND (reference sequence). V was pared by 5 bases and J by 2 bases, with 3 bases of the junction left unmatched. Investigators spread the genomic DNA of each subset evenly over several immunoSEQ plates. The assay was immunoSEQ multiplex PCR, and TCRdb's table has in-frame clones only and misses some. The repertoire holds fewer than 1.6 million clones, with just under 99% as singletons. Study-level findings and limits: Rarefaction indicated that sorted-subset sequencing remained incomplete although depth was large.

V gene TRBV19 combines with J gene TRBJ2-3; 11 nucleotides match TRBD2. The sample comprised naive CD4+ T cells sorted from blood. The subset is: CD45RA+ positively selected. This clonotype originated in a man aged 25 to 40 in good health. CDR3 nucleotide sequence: TGTGCCAGTAGTGGACTAGCGGGTAACACAGATACGCAGTATTTT. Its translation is CASSGLAGNTDTQYF.